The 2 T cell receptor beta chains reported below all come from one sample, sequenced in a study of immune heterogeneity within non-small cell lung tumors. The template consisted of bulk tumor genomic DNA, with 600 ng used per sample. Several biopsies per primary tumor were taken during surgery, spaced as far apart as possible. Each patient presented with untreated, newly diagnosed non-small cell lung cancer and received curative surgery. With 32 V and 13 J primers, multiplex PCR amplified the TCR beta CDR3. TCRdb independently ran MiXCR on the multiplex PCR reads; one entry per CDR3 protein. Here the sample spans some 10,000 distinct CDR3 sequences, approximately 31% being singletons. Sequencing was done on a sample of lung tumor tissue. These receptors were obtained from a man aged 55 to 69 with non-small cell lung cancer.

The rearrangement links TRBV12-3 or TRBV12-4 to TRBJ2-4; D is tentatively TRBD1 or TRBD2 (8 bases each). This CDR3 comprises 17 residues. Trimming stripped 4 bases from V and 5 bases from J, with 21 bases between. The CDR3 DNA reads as TGTGCCAGCAGTTCCGGGGGGGCAGGGGGCCGAGAAAACATTCAGTACTTC. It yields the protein CASSSGGAGGRENIQYF.

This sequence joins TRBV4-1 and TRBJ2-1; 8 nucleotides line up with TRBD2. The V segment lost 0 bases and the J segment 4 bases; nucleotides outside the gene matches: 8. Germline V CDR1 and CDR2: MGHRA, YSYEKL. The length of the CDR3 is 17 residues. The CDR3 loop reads CASSQDQGLAGYNEQFF. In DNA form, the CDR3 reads TGCGCCAGCAGCCAAGATCAGGGTTTAGCGGGGTACAATGAGCAGTTCTTC.